This is a list of T cell receptor beta chains from one sample in a study of CD8 T cells in ankylosing spondylitis. TCRdb reanalysed the 5' RACE reads using MiXCR and keeps one entry per CDR3 protein. Of some 220,000 distinct CDR3 sequences in the sample, 7% to 8% were seen once. Specimen: blood, either unsorted or a sorted T cell fraction (not recorded which). The receptors originated from a male donor with ankylosing spondylitis. Both conserved end residues are part of each CDR3. Each record gives: V gene, clone size, D gene, J gene, CDR3 DNA, CDR3 protein. D genes are given only for firm matches. Size is stated for part of the rows, as once, few or many counts, or as a class when the clone is expanded.

TRBV27	many	NA	TRBJ2-7	TGTGCCAGCGCTCAACCTGGAAGGAGCGAGCAGTACTTC	CASAQPGRSEQYF
TRBV6-1	many	TRBD1	TRBJ2-3	TGTGCCAGCATCGGCCGGGACAGGGGCCTCGTAACGCAGTATTTT	CASIGRDRGLVTQYF
TRBV15	many	NA	TRBJ2-7	TGTGCCACCAGCAGATCCCGGGGCGGAGGATCCTACGAGCAGTACTTC	CATSRSRGGGSYEQYF
TRBV3-1	many	NA	TRBJ1-5	TGTGCCAGCAGCCAAGATGCCAGGGCAGGTACGCCCCAGCATTTT	CASSQDARAGTPQHF
TRBV7-9	many	TRBD1	TRBJ1-2	TGTGCCAGCAGCGCCACCGGGACAGGAAACTATGGCTACACCTTC	CASSATGTGNYGYTF
TRBV19	many	NA	TRBJ1-5	TGTGCCAGTAGTATCCGGGGGGGCAATCAGCCCCAGCATTTT	CASSIRGGNQPQHF
TRBV24-1	many	TRBD2	TRBJ2-5	TGTGCCACCAGTGATTTATCCGGGGGGACTCAAGAGACCCAGTACTTC	CATSDLSGGTQETQYF
TRBV27	many	TRBD2	TRBJ2-3	TGTGCCAGCAGTAGCGGGACTAGCGGGAGCGCAGATACGCAGTATTTT	CASSSGTSGSADTQYF
TRBV13	many	TRBD1	TRBJ2-3	TGTGCCAGCAGCTGGCAGGGGGAAGATACGCAGTATTTT	CASSWQGEDTQYF
TRBV2	many	NA	TRBJ2-7	TGTGCCAGCAGTGGACCGTTCTACGAGCAGTACTTC	CASSGPFYEQYF
TRBV5-1	many	TRBD2	TRBJ2-1	TGCGCCAGCAGCTTGAGGTCGACTAGCGGGAGGGAGAATGAGCAGTTCTTC	CASSLRSTSGRENEQFF
TRBV3-1	many	TRBD2	TRBJ2-5	TGTGCCAGCAGTCTGGGACTAGCGGGGGAAGAGACCCAGTACTTC	CASSLGLAGEETQYF
TRBV20-1	few	NA	TRBJ2-3	TGCAGTGCGGCCGGATCTGATCTCACAGATACGCAGTATTTT	CSAAGSDLTDTQYF
TRBV10-3	many	TRBD2	TRBJ2-2	TGTGCCATCATCGGGGGGACCGGGGAGCTGTTTTTT	CAIIGGTGELFF
TRBV5-6	many	NA	TRBJ2-7	TGTGCCAGCAGCTCGAGCCCGGGACGGTTCTACGAGCAGTACTTC	CASSSSPGRFYEQYF
TRBV6-2/TRBV6-3	few	NA	TRBJ2-3	TGTGCCAGCAGTTACTCCCTAGTGAATACGCAGTATTTT	CASSYSLVNTQYF
TRBV7-9	NA	NA	TRBJ2-5	TGTGCCAGCAGCCCCGTCAACCAAGAGACCCAGTACTTC	CASSPVNQETQYF
TRBV5-1	few	NA	TRBJ2-7	TGCGCCAGCAGCCCCCGAGGGGGAGGCTACGAGCAGTACTTC	CASSPRGGGYEQYF
TRBV5-5	many	TRBD1	TRBJ1-2	TGTGCCAGCAGCCGGGACAGGGGATGGGAAGGCTACACCTTC	CASSRDRGWEGYTF
TRBV29-1	many	NA	TRBJ1-2	TGCAGCGTTGCTCATCCGTTACGGACCGGAATGGCGAACTATGGCTACACCTTC	CSVAHPLRTGMANYGYTF
TRBV7-2	many	NA	TRBJ2-3	TGTGCCAGCAGCCCCTTAGCTCGGAGCATATTCAAAGATACGCAGTATTTT	CASSPLARSIFKDTQYF
TRBV5-1	few	TRBD1	TRBJ1-1	TGCGCCAGCAGCTTGGCCGGGTCTGGGGGACAGGGGATAGCTTTCTTT	CASSLAGSGGQGIAFF
TRBV5-4	few	NA	TRBJ1-1	TGTGCCAGCAAAGGTGACTTGAACACTGAAGCTTTCTTT	CASKGDLNTEAFF
TRBV7-6	few	NA	TRBJ2-1	TGTGCCAGCAGCGATCGGTCCTTTCAGGATGAGCAGTTCTTC	CASSDRSFQDEQFF
TRBV7-2	many	NA	TRBJ2-1	TGTGCCAGCAGCCCCCTGGCGGGAACATACTACAATGAGCAGTTCTTC	CASSPLAGTYYNEQFF
TRBV4-2	many	TRBD1	TRBJ2-7	TGTGCCAGCAGCCAAGTTCTTGGGACAGGGGGACACGAGCAGTACTTC	CASSQVLGTGGHEQYF
TRBV7-3	few	TRBD1	TRBJ2-7	TGTGCCAGCAGCTTAAAACAGGGGTATCAGCAGTACTTC	CASSLKQGYQQYF
TRBV10-2	many	TRBD2	TRBJ2-7	TGCGCCAGCAGCGTGGGCGGGGGATTGGGCTACGAGCAGTACTTC	CASSVGGGLGYEQYF
TRBV20-1	NA	TRBD2	TRBJ2-7	TGCAGTGCTCCCCTCGCTAGCGGGAGGGCCAACGAGCAGTACTTC	CSAPLASGRANEQYF
TRBV7-9	NA	NA	TRBJ2-1	TGTGCCAGCAGCCTCCAGCCTATTAGCTCCTACAATGAGCAGTTCTTC	CASSLQPISSYNEQFF
TRBV6-5	many	NA	TRBJ1-1	TGTGCCAGCAGTTACATGTCCGGGACTGAAGCTTTCTTT	CASSYMSGTEAFF
TRBV4-2	many	TRBD2	TRBJ2-2	TGTGCCAGCAGCCAAGCGTCTAGCGGGGAGGGCGGGGAGCTGTTTTTT	CASSQASSGEGGELFF
TRBV28	many	NA	TRBJ2-5	TGTGCCAGCAGTTTATCTCAGGGGTGGCGAGAGACCCAGTACTTC	CASSLSQGWRETQYF
TRBV4-2	many	NA	TRBJ2-5	TGTGCCAGCAGCCAAGGGTCGGGGGGCGCTGAGACCCAGTACTTC	CASSQGSGGAETQYF
TRBV12-3/TRBV12-4	many	NA	TRBJ1-5	TGTGCCAGCAGCTCCCATGGACCGTCGAAGGCGCCCCAGCATTTT	CASSSHGPSKAPQHF
TRBV30	NA	TRBD1	TRBJ1-5	TGTGCCTGGAGTGCGGGACAGGTGTTAAATCAGCCCCAGCATTTT	CAWSAGQVLNQPQHF